This entry concerns a single TCR beta chain. This specimen comes from a study of blood T cell repertoires in COVID-19. Looking at the study overall: COVID-19 samples collected from the United States, Italy and Spain covered acute and convalescent phases. Sources were T cells, B-cell-depleted T cells, or PBMCs; the material itself was cDNA or gDNA.

Trimming pared 5 bases from V and 2 bases from J, leaving 3 bases between. Germline V lookup: CDR1 SGHAT, CDR2 FQNNGV. This CDR3 has 11 residues. Per the original data handling: Amplified reference gene primers provided the basis for estimating nucleated cell counts. Here immunoSEQ multiplex PCR was the method, and the copy in TCRdb shows in-frame clones only, minus some. V and J calls and clone size are those listed in that table; D and trimming were worked out from the DNA. This table holds about 150,000 clones, roughly nine tenths found once. Sequencing used peripheral blood. V usage is TRBV11-2 and J usage is TRBJ1-1; D is undetermined. The clonotype was recovered from a woman aged 40 to 50 with acute or convalescent COVID-19. The CDR3 bases are TGTGCCAGCAGCCAAAACACTGAAGCTTTCTTT. Its translation: CASSQNTEAFF.